The rows below give T cell receptor beta chains drawn from one sample of a study of shared clonotypes between healthy human individuals. The assay was immunoSEQ multiplex PCR, and TCRdb's table has in-frame clones only and misses some. The sample has roughly 2.5 million clones, approximately 90% seen once; the top ten hold 0.11% to 0.15%. Sequenced input: naive CD4+ T cells sorted from blood. The source is a man younger than 35 in good health. CDR3s include the opening cysteine and the closing phenylalanine or tryptophan. Each record gives: V gene, clone size, J gene, CDR3 length, D gene, CDR3 protein, CDR3 DNA. The D gene is left open where the match is weak. The size entry is marked missing in some rows and otherwise reads once, few, many or a size class.

v_call: TRBV10-3
clone_size: -
j_call: TRBJ1-1
cdr3_length: 13
d_call: TRBD1
cdr3_aa: CATQGVRYTEAFF
cdr3_nt: TGTGCCACCCAGGGGGTTAGGTACACTGAAGCTTTCTTT

v_call: TRBV11-2
clone_size: -
j_call: TRBJ1-6
cdr3_length: 18
d_call: TRBD1
cdr3_aa: CASSLTGAFTMRGSPLHF
cdr3_nt: TGTGCCAGCAGCTTAACAGGGGCATTTACAATGCGGGGTTCACCCCTCCACTTT

v_call: TRBV5-1
clone_size: -
j_call: TRBJ2-7
cdr3_length: 15
d_call: -
cdr3_aa: CASSLGQGNSYEQYF
cdr3_nt: TGCGCCAGCAGCTTGGGTCAGGGTAACTCCTACGAGCAGTACTTC

v_call: TRBV2
clone_size: -
j_call: TRBJ2-2
cdr3_length: 16
d_call: -
cdr3_aa: CASSLTGIGNTGELFF
cdr3_nt: TGTGCCAGCAGCCTAACAGGGATTGGGAACACCGGGGAGCTGTTTTTT

v_call: TRBV6-5
clone_size: once
j_call: TRBJ2-7
cdr3_length: 15
d_call: TRBD1
cdr3_aa: CASSQGTGRFYEQYF
cdr3_nt: TGTGCCAGCAGTCAGGGGACAGGCCGATTCTACGAGCAGTACTTC

v_call: TRBV5-4
clone_size: -
j_call: TRBJ2-2
cdr3_length: 16
d_call: -
cdr3_aa: CASSSQWGSNTGELFF
cdr3_nt: TGTGCCAGCAGCTCCCAATGGGGGTCGAACACCGGGGAGCTGTTTTTT

v_call: TRBV6-6
clone_size: once
j_call: TRBJ1-2
cdr3_length: 14
d_call: TRBD1
cdr3_aa: CASRVDGTGGGYTF
cdr3_nt: TGTGCCAGCAGAGTCGATGGGACAGGGGGTGGCTACACCTTC

v_call: TRBV27
clone_size: -
j_call: TRBJ1-2
cdr3_length: 14
d_call: -
cdr3_aa: CASSSRAGAYGYTF
cdr3_nt: TGTGCCAGCAGTTCCCGCGCAGGGGCCTATGGCTACACCTTC

v_call: TRBV28
clone_size: -
j_call: TRBJ2-7
cdr3_length: 13
d_call: -
cdr3_aa: CASSPQLAFEQYF
cdr3_nt: TGTGCCAGCAGCCCCCAACTAGCCTTCGAGCAGTACTTC

v_call: TRBV4-2
clone_size: -
j_call: TRBJ1-2
cdr3_length: 13
d_call: -
cdr3_aa: CASRTGTSYGYTF
cdr3_nt: TGTGCCAGCAGAACCGGGACCAGCTATGGCTACACCTTC

v_call: TRBV10-3
clone_size: -
j_call: TRBJ2-3
cdr3_length: 15
d_call: TRBD2
cdr3_aa: CAISGWAGEADTQYF
cdr3_nt: TGTGCCATCAGTGGGTGGGCGGGAGAGGCAGATACGCAGTATTTT

v_call: TRBV19
clone_size: -
j_call: TRBJ2-7
cdr3_length: 14
d_call: TRBD2
cdr3_aa: CASSIGREGYEQYF
cdr3_nt: TGTGCCAGTAGCATCGGCCGGGAGGGCTACGAGCAGTACTTC

v_call: TRBV6-5
clone_size: -
j_call: TRBJ2-1
cdr3_length: 16
d_call: TRBD2
cdr3_aa: CASSYVTSGAKVEQFF
cdr3_nt: TGTGCCAGCAGTTATGTAACTAGCGGGGCCAAGGTGGAGCAGTTCTTC

v_call: TRBV2
clone_size: -
j_call: TRBJ2-6
cdr3_length: 17
d_call: TRBD1
cdr3_aa: CASSSGTGGYGANVLTF
cdr3_nt: TGTGCCAGCAGTTCCGGGACAGGGGGTTATGGGGCCAACGTCCTGACTTTC

v_call: TRBV10-1
clone_size: -
j_call: TRBJ2-5
cdr3_length: 16
d_call: -
cdr3_aa: CASSASTLDTEETQYF
cdr3_nt: TGCGCCAGCAGTGCTTCAACCCTAGACACGGAAGAGACCCAGTACTTC

v_call: TRBV2
clone_size: once
j_call: TRBJ2-7
cdr3_length: 12
d_call: -
cdr3_aa: CASSETPLEQYF
cdr3_nt: TGTGCCAGCAGTGAAACCCCACTTGAGCAGTACTTC

v_call: TRBV15
clone_size: -
j_call: TRBJ2-1
cdr3_length: 19
d_call: TRBD2
cdr3_aa: CATSRDTSGRRKHYNEQFF
cdr3_nt: TGTGCCACCAGCAGAGATACTAGCGGGAGGCGTAAGCACTACAATGAGCAGTTCTTC

v_call: TRBV7-9
clone_size: -
j_call: TRBJ2-3
cdr3_length: 16
d_call: TRBD2
cdr3_aa: CASSLQGLASTDTQYF
cdr3_nt: TGTGCCAGCAGCCTACAGGGACTAGCCAGCACAGATACGCAGTATTTT

v_call: TRBV29-1
clone_size: -
j_call: TRBJ1-5
cdr3_length: 14
d_call: -
cdr3_aa: CSVGEREGNQPQHF
cdr3_nt: TGCAGCGTCGGGGAGAGGGAAGGCAATCAGCCCCAGCATTTT

v_call: TRBV5-1
clone_size: -
j_call: TRBJ1-4
cdr3_length: 14
d_call: -
cdr3_aa: CASSLESGKEKLFF
cdr3_nt: TGCGCCAGCAGCTTGGAGTCAGGAAAAGAAAAACTGTTTTTT

v_call: TRBV7-8
clone_size: -
j_call: TRBJ1-5
cdr3_length: 16
d_call: -
cdr3_aa: CASSLDSGGDNQPQHF
cdr3_nt: TGTGCCAGCAGCTTAGATTCGGGGGGCGACAATCAGCCCCAGCATTTT

v_call: TRBV5-1
clone_size: once
j_call: TRBJ1-6
cdr3_length: 13
d_call: TRBD1
cdr3_aa: CASKGQEISPLHF
cdr3_nt: TGCGCCAGCAAGGGACAGGAAATCTCACCCCTCCACTTT

v_call: TRBV7-2
clone_size: -
j_call: TRBJ2-7
cdr3_length: 16
d_call: TRBD1
cdr3_aa: CASSLADRGGSYEQYF
cdr3_nt: TGTGCCAGCAGCTTAGCAGACAGGGGGGGCTCCTACGAGCAGTACTTC

v_call: TRBV4-3
clone_size: -
j_call: TRBJ2-2
cdr3_length: 18
d_call: TRBD2
cdr3_aa: CASSQYTSGRAWTGELFF
cdr3_nt: TGCGCCAGCAGCCAATATACTAGCGGGAGGGCCTGGACCGGGGAGCTGTTTTTT

v_call: TRBV7-6
clone_size: -
j_call: TRBJ2-1
cdr3_length: 15
d_call: TRBD1
cdr3_aa: CASSERYRGQNEQFF
cdr3_nt: TGTGCCAGCAGCGAACGATACAGGGGGCAGAATGAGCAGTTCTTC

v_call: TRBV5-6
clone_size: -
j_call: TRBJ1-1
cdr3_length: 13
d_call: TRBD1
cdr3_aa: CASYRGQDTEAFF
cdr3_nt: TGTGCCAGCTATCGGGGACAGGACACTGAAGCTTTCTTT

v_call: TRBV7-2
clone_size: -
j_call: TRBJ2-1
cdr3_length: 16
d_call: TRBD1
cdr3_aa: CASSRMTGLPYNEQFF
cdr3_nt: TGTGCCAGCAGCCGAATGACAGGGCTCCCCTACAATGAGCAGTTCTTC

v_call: TRBV30
clone_size: few
j_call: TRBJ1-1
cdr3_length: 13
d_call: TRBD1
cdr3_aa: CAWTGTGWTEAFF
cdr3_nt: TGTGCCTGGACTGGGACAGGGTGGACTGAAGCTTTCTTT

v_call: TRBV7-8
clone_size: once
j_call: TRBJ2-7
cdr3_length: 16
d_call: TRBD2
cdr3_aa: CASSLVIDSGRLAQYF
cdr3_nt: TGTGCCAGCAGCTTAGTAATCGATAGCGGGAGGCTTGCGCAGTACTTC

v_call: TRBV4-1
clone_size: -
j_call: TRBJ2-7
cdr3_length: 15
d_call: -
cdr3_aa: CASSQGAGKPYEQYF
cdr3_nt: TGCGCCAGCAGCCAAGGGGCAGGGAAACCCTACGAGCAGTACTTC

v_call: TRBV27
clone_size: -
j_call: TRBJ2-1
cdr3_length: 14
d_call: TRBD1
cdr3_aa: CASGNRGAYNEQFF
cdr3_nt: TGTGCCAGCGGAAACAGGGGGGCCTACAATGAGCAGTTCTTC

v_call: TRBV4-1
clone_size: once
j_call: TRBJ1-4
cdr3_length: 15
d_call: -
cdr3_aa: CASSPQGDASEKLFF
cdr3_nt: TGCGCCAGCAGCCCCCAGGGAGACGCGAGTGAAAAACTGTTTTTT

v_call: TRBV7-2
clone_size: -
j_call: TRBJ2-3
cdr3_length: 14
d_call: -
cdr3_aa: CASGGSLGTDTQYF
cdr3_nt: TGTGCCAGCGGCGGGTCCCTTGGCACAGATACGCAGTATTTT

v_call: TRBV7-9
clone_size: -
j_call: TRBJ2-1
cdr3_length: 18
d_call: TRBD2
cdr3_aa: CASSPPLAGGLSYNEQFF
cdr3_nt: TGTGCCAGCAGCCCCCCCCTAGCGGGAGGGCTATCCTACAATGAGCAGTTCTTC

v_call: TRBV2
clone_size: -
j_call: TRBJ2-5
cdr3_length: 12
d_call: -
cdr3_aa: CASSELGETQYF
cdr3_nt: TGTGCCAGCAGTGAGTTGGGGGAGACCCAGTACTTC

v_call: TRBV10-1
clone_size: -
j_call: TRBJ1-4
cdr3_length: 16
d_call: -
cdr3_aa: CASSDGRGSRNEKLFF
cdr3_nt: TGCGCCAGCAGTGACGGCAGGGGAAGCCGAAATGAAAAACTGTTTTTT

v_call: TRBV5-6
clone_size: -
j_call: TRBJ2-5
cdr3_length: 14
d_call: -
cdr3_aa: CASSFPPLQETQYF
cdr3_nt: TGTGCCAGCAGCTTCCCCCCCCTCCAAGAGACCCAGTACTTC

v_call: TRBV6-5
clone_size: once
j_call: TRBJ2-5
cdr3_length: 15
d_call: -
cdr3_aa: CASSRGGRPKETQYF
cdr3_nt: TGTGCCAGCAGTCGGGGTGGTAGACCAAAGGAGACCCAGTACTTC

v_call: TRBV6-5
clone_size: -
j_call: TRBJ2-1
cdr3_length: 15
d_call: -
cdr3_aa: CASWMRGNAYNEQFF
cdr3_nt: TGTGCCAGCTGGATGAGAGGGAACGCCTACAATGAGCAGTTCTTC

v_call: TRBV7-2
clone_size: -
j_call: TRBJ2-3
cdr3_length: 14
d_call: TRBD2
cdr3_aa: CASRRGGPGDTQYF
cdr3_nt: TGTGCCAGCAGACGCGGGGGACCCGGGGATACGCAGTATTTT

v_call: TRBV4-3
clone_size: -
j_call: TRBJ2-1
cdr3_length: 17
d_call: TRBD2
cdr3_aa: CASSQDLGTSGLRTQFF
cdr3_nt: TGCGCCAGCAGCCAAGATCTAGGGACTAGCGGATTGCGTACCCAGTTCTTC

v_call: TRBV30
clone_size: -
j_call: TRBJ1-6
cdr3_length: 12
d_call: TRBD1
cdr3_aa: CALDRAGSPLHF
cdr3_nt: TGTGCCTTGGACAGGGCTGGTTCACCCCTCCACTTT

v_call: TRBV21-1
clone_size: -
j_call: TRBJ2-7
cdr3_length: 14
d_call: -
cdr3_aa: CASRYSGTEYEQYF
cdr3_nt: TGTGCCAGCAGGTATTCCGGGACAGAATACGAGCAGTACTTC

v_call: TRBV7-6
clone_size: -
j_call: TRBJ2-7
cdr3_length: 15
d_call: TRBD1
cdr3_aa: CASSLGTGSSYEQYF
cdr3_nt: TGTGCCAGCAGCTTGGGGACAGGGTCCTCCTACGAGCAGTACTTC

v_call: TRBV9
clone_size: -
j_call: TRBJ2-7
cdr3_length: 15
d_call: TRBD2
cdr3_aa: CASSVDAGGVNEQYF
cdr3_nt: TGTGCCAGCAGCGTAGACGCGGGGGGTGTAAACGAGCAGTACTTC

v_call: TRBV5-4
clone_size: -
j_call: TRBJ2-3
cdr3_length: 15
d_call: -
cdr3_aa: CASSPATTSLDTQYF
cdr3_nt: TGTGCCAGCAGCCCAGCCACTACTAGCTTAGATACGCAGTATTTT

v_call: TRBV18
clone_size: -
j_call: TRBJ2-7
cdr3_length: 13
d_call: TRBD2
cdr3_aa: CASSPRDYYEQYF
cdr3_nt: TGTGCCAGCTCACCCAGGGACTACTACGAGCAGTACTTC

v_call: TRBV5-8
clone_size: once
j_call: TRBJ1-6
cdr3_length: 14
d_call: -
cdr3_aa: CASSLPGDNSPLHF
cdr3_nt: TGTGCCAGCAGCTTGCCAGGGGATAATTCACCCCTCCACTTT

v_call: TRBV7-2
clone_size: -
j_call: TRBJ2-5
cdr3_length: 17
d_call: -
cdr3_aa: CASSSQTGAGVQETQYF
cdr3_nt: TGTGCCAGCAGCTCCCAGACGGGGGCGGGAGTCCAAGAGACCCAGTACTTC

v_call: TRBV28
clone_size: -
j_call: TRBJ1-5
cdr3_length: 13
d_call: -
cdr3_aa: CASRTDSKNPQHF
cdr3_nt: TGTGCCAGCAGAACGGACAGCAAAAACCCCCAGCATTTT

v_call: TRBV28
clone_size: -
j_call: TRBJ2-7
cdr3_length: 18
d_call: TRBD2
cdr3_aa: CASSPPRLAGGPGYEQYF
cdr3_nt: TGTGCCAGCAGTCCTCCCCGGCTAGCGGGAGGCCCCGGCTACGAGCAGTACTTC

v_call: TRBV18
clone_size: -
j_call: TRBJ2-7
cdr3_length: 13
d_call: -
cdr3_aa: CASSPDIAYEQYF
cdr3_nt: TGTGCCAGCTCACCAGACATAGCCTACGAGCAGTACTTC

v_call: TRBV10-1
clone_size: -
j_call: TRBJ1-2
cdr3_length: 8
d_call: -
cdr3_aa: CANQGYTF
cdr3_nt: TGCGCCAACCAGGGCTACACCTTC

v_call: TRBV6-1
clone_size: once
j_call: TRBJ1-2
cdr3_length: 14
d_call: -
cdr3_aa: CASNPSDGFYGYTF
cdr3_nt: TGTGCCAGCAACCCTTCGGACGGATTCTATGGCTACACCTTC

v_call: TRBV30
clone_size: -
j_call: TRBJ1-6
cdr3_length: 15
d_call: TRBD1
cdr3_aa: CAWSEGQGLGSPLHF
cdr3_nt: TGTGCCTGGAGTGAAGGACAGGGGCTTGGGTCACCCCTCCACTTT

v_call: TRBV6-6
clone_size: -
j_call: TRBJ2-1
cdr3_length: 15
d_call: -
cdr3_aa: CASSRIQGGSNEQFF
cdr3_nt: TGTGCCAGCAGTCGGATACAGGGGGGGTCCAATGAGCAGTTCTTC

v_call: TRBV11-2
clone_size: once
j_call: TRBJ2-1
cdr3_length: 16
d_call: -
cdr3_aa: CASSRPGRTSYNEQFF
cdr3_nt: TGTGCCAGCAGCAGACCGGGGAGAACCTCCTACAATGAGCAGTTCTTC

v_call: TRBV6-1
clone_size: -
j_call: TRBJ1-3
cdr3_length: 14
d_call: -
cdr3_aa: CASSAGVSGNTIYF
cdr3_nt: TGTGCCAGCAGTGCTGGTGTCTCTGGAAACACCATATATTTT

v_call: TRBV5-4
clone_size: -
j_call: TRBJ2-7
cdr3_length: 14
d_call: TRBD1
cdr3_aa: CASSQGQGTYEQYF
cdr3_nt: TGTGCCAGCAGCCAGGGACAGGGGACCTACGAGCAGTACTTC